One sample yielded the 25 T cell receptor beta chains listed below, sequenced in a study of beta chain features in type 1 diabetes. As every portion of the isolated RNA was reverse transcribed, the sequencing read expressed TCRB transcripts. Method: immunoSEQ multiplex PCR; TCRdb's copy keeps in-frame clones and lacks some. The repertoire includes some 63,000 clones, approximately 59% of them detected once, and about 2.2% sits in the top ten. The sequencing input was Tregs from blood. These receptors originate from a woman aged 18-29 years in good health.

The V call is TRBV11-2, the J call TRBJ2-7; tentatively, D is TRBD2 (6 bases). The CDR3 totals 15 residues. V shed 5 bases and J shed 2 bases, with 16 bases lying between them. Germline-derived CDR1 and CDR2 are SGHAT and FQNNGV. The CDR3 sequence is CASSLRDSGPYEQYF. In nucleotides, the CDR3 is TGTGCCAGCAGCCTCCGGGATAGCGGACCCTACGAGCAGTACTTC.

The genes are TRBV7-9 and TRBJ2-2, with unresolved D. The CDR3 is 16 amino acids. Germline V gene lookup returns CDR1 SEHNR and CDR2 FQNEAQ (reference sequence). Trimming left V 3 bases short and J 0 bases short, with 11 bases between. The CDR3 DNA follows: TGTGCCAGCAGCTTGGTCCTAACCACGAACACCGGGGAGCTGTTTTTT. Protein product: CASSLVLTTNTGELFF.

The DNA for the CDR3 is TGCGCCAGCAGCCCGGGACAGGTTACCTACGAGCAGTACTTC. This encodes CASSPGQVTYEQYF. This chain connects TRBV5-1 to TRBJ2-5, with 8 bases identical to TRBD1. Matching the DNA end better, TRBJ2-7 makes the J call doubtful. CDR1 and CDR2 from the germline V gene are SGHRS and YFSETQ. CDR3 length: 14 residues.

The CDR3 protein is CASSEAQNSPLHF. DNA for the CDR3: TGTGCCAGCAGTGAAGCGCAGAATTCACCCCTCCACTTT. This chain connects TRBV6-1 to TRBJ1-6; no firm D call. V dropped 0 bases and J dropped 7 bases, with 4 bases sitting between them. The CDR3 contains 13 residues. Per the germline V gene, CDR1 is MNHNS and CDR2 is SASEGT.

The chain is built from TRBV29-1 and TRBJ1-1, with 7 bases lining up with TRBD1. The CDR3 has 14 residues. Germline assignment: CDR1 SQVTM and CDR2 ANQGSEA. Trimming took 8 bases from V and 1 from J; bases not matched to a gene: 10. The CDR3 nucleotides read TGCAGCACTTCCTTGACAGGGAGGAACACTGAAGCTTTCTTT. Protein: CSTSLTGRNTEAFF.

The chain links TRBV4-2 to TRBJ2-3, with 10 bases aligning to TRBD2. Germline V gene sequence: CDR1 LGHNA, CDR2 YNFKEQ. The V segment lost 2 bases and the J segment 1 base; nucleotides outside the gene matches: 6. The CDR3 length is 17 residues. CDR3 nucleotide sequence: TGTGCCAGCAGCCAATATCAACTAGCGGGACGCACAGATACGCAGTATTTT. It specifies CASSQYQLAGRTDTQYF.

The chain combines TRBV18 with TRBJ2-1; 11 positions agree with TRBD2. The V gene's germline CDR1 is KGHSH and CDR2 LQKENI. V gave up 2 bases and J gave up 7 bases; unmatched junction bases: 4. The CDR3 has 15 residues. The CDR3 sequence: CASSPLAGGTNEQFF. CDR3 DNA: TGTGCCAGCTCACCATTAGCGGGAGGGACGAATGAGCAGTTCTTC.

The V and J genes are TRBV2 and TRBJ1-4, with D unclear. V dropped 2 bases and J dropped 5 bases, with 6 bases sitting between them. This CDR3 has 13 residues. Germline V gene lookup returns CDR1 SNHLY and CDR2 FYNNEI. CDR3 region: CASSEMRNEKLFF. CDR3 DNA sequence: TGTGCCAGCAGTGAAATGAGAAATGAAAAACTGTTTTTT.

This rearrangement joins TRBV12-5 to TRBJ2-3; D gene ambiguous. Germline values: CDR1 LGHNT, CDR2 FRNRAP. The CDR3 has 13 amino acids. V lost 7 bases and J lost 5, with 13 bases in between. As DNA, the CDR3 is TGTGCTAGTGTCTTCCCGGGTGAAGATACGCAGTATTTT. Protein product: CASVFPGEDTQYF.

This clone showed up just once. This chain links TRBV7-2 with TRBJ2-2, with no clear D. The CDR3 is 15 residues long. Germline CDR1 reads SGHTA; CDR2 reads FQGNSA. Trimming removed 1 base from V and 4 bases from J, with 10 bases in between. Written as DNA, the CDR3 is TGTGCCAGCAGCTTAGGGCCCCGTGGCACCGGGGAGCTGTTTTTT. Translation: CASSLGPRGTGELFF. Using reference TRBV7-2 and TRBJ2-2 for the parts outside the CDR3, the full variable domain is GAGVSQSPSNKVTEKGKDVELRCDPISGHTALYWYRQSLGQGLEFLIYFQGNSAPDKSGLPSDRFSAERTGGSVSTLTIQRTQQEDSAVYLCASSLGPRGTGELFFGEGSRLTVL.

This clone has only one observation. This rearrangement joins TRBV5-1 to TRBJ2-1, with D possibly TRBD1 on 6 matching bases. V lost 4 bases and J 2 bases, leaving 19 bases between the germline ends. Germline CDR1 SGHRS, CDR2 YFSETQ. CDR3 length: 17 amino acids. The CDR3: CASSLTVSGVTYNEQFF. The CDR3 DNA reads TGCGCCAGCAGCCTTACGGTCTCAGGGGTCACCTACAATGAGCAGTTCTTC. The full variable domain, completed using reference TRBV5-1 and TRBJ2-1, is KAGVTQTPRYLIKTRGQQVTLSCSPISGHRSVSWYQQTPGQGLQFLFEYFSETQRNKGNFPGRFSGRQFSNSRSEMNVSTLELGDSALYLCASSLTVSGVTYNEQFFGPGTRLTVL.

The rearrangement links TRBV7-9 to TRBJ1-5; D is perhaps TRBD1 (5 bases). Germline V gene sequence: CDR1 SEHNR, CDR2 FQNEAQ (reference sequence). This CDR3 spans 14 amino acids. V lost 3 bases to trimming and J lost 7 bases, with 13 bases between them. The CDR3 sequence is CASSFGGGGQPQHF. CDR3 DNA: TGTGCCAGCAGCTTTGGGGGAGGAGGGCAGCCCCAGCATTTT.

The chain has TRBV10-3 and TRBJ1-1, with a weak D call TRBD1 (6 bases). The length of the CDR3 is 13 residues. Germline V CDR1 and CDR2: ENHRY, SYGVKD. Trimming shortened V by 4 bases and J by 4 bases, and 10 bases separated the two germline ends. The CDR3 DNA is TGTGCCATCAGTGGAACAGGGCCCACTGAAGCTTTCTTT. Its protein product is CAISGTGPTEAFF.

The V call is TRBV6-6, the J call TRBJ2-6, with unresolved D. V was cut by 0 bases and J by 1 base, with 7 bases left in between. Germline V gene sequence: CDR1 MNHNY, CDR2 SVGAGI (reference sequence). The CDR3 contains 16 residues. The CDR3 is CASSYSRKSGANVLTF. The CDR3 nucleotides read TGTGCCAGCAGTTACTCGAGGAAGTCTGGGGCCAACGTCCTGACTTTC.

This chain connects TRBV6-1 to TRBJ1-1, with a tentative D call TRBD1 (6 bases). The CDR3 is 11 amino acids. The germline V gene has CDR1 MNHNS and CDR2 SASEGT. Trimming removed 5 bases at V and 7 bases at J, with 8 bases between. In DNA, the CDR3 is TGTGCCAGCAGTAGGGACATTGAAGCTTTCTTT. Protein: CASSRDIEAFF.

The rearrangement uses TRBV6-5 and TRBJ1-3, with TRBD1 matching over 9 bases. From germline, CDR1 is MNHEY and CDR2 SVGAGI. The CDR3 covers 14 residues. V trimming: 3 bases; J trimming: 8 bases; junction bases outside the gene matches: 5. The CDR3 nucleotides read TGTGCCAGCAGTTATCAGACAGGGGGACACACCATATATTTT. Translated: CASSYQTGGHTIYF.

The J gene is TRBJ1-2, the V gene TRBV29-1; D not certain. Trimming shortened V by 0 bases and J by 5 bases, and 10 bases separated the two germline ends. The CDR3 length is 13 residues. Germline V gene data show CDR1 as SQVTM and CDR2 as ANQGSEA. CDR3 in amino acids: CSVEDPTEYGYTF. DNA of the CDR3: TGCAGCGTTGAAGATCCCACAGAGTATGGCTACACCTTC.

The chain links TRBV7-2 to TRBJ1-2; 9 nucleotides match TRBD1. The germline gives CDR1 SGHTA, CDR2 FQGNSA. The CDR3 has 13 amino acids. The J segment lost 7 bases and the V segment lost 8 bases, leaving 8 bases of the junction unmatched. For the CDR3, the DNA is TGTGCCAGCCAGACCGGGACAGGGTTTGGCTACACCTTC. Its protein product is CASQTGTGFGYTF.

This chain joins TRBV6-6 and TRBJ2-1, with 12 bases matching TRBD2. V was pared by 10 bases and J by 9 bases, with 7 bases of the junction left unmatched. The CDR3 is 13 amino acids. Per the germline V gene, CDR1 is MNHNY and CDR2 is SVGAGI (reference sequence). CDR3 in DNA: TGTGCCACTCGGACTAGCGGGATTATTGAGCAGTTCTTC. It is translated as CATRTSGIIEQFF.

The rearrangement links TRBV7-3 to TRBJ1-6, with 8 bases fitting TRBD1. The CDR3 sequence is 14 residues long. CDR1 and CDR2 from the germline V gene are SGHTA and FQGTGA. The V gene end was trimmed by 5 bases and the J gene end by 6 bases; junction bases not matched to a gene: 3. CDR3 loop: CASSRGQGNSPLHF. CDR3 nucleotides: TGTGCCAGCAGCCGAGGACAGGGTAATTCACCCCTCCACTTT.

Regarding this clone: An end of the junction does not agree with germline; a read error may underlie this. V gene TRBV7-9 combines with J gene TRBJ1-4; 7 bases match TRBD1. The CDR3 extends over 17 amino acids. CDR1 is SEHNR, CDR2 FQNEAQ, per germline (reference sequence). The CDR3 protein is CASSSGGPGQSKEKLFF. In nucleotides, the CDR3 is TGTGCCAGCAGCTCGGGTGGGCCGGGACAGTCTAAGGAAAAACTGTTTTTT.

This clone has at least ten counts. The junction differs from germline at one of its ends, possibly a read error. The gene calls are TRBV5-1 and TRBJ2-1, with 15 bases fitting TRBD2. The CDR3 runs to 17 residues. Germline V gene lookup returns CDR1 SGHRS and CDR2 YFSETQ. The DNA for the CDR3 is TGCGCCAGCAGCTTGGGGACTAGCGGGAGGGCCTACTATGAGCAGTTCTTC. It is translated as CASSLGTSGRAYYEQFF.

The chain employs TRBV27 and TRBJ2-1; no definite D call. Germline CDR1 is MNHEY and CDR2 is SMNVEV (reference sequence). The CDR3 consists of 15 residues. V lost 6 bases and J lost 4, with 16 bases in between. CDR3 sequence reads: CASSSEAPSYNEQFF. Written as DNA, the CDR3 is TGTGCCAGCAGCTCTGAAGCCCCCTCTTACAATGAGCAGTTCTTC.

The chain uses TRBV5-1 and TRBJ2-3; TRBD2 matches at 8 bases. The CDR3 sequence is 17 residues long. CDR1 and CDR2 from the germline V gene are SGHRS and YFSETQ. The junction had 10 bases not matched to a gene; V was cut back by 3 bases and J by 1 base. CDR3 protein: CASSSSRSGGRTDTQYF. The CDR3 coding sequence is TGCGCCAGCAGCTCCTCGCGCTCGGGGGGGCGCACAGATACGCAGTATTTT.

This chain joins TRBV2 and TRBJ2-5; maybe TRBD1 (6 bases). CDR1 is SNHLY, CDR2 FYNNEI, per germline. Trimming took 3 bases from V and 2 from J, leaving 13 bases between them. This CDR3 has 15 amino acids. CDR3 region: CASSDSGTSQETQYF. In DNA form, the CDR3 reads TGTGCCAGCAGTGACTCCGGGACAAGTCAAGAGACCCAGTACTTC. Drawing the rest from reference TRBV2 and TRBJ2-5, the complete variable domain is EPEVTQTPSHQVTQMGQEVILRCVPISNHLYFYWYRQILGQKVEFLVSFYNNEISEKSEIFDDQFSVERPDGSNFTLKIRSTKLEDSAMYFCASSDSGTSQETQYFGPGTRLLVL.